A single sample is the source of the 7 T cell receptor beta chains below, sequenced in a study of T cells in Graves' hyperthyroidism and ophthalmopathy. The TCR beta CDR3 regions underwent amplification using RNA transcripts as the source. The TCR CDR3 first-round RT-PCR relied on the HTBI primer set. TCRdb re-analysed the multiplex PCR reads in MiXCR, keeping a single row per CDR3 protein. The sample holds fewer than 500,000 distinct CDR3 sequences, roughly 14% seen once. The material sequenced was blood. These receptors were taken from a man in his thirties or forties with Graves' hyperthyroidism that later progressed to Graves' ophthalmopathy.

In its sample, this clonotype was seen many times. This rearrangement joins TRBV10-3 to TRBJ2-5; tentative D call: TRBD2 (5 bases). Trimming cost V 4 bases and J 2 bases, with 8 bases left between them. In germline, CDR1 is ENHRY, CDR2 SYGVKD. This CDR3 has 13 residues. The DNA for the CDR3 is TGTGCCATCAGTGCGGGGATACAAGAGACCCAGTACTTC. Protein product: CAISAGIQETQYF.

This clonotype was observed a handful of times. The rearrangement links TRBV30 to TRBJ2-5; D remains unclear. The V end lost 1 base, the J end lost 13 bases, and 13 bases lay between the germline ends. The CDR3 has 11 residues. Germline CDR1 reads GTSNPN; CDR2 reads SVGIG (reference sequence). The CDR3 region is CAWSGNRILYF. CDR3 in DNA: TGTGCCTGGAGTGGGAACAGAATCCTGTACTTC.

This clonotype was recorded a few times. V usage is TRBV3-1 and J usage is TRBJ1-4; no definite D call. Trimming took off 1 base at V and 8 bases at J, with 5 bases between the two ends. Germline V lookup: CDR1 LGHDT, CDR2 YNNKEL (reference sequence). The CDR3 length is 12 residues. The CDR3 DNA reads TGTGCCAGCAGCCAAGTAAGGGAAAAACTGTTTTTT. Translated, it gives CASSQVREKLFF.

The chain employs TRBV7-6 and TRBJ1-1; D may be TRBD1 (6 bases). V gave up 0 bases and J gave up 3 bases, with 14 bases separating them. CDR3 size: 16 residues. CDR1 and CDR2 (germline): SGHVS, FNYEAQ. CDR3 bases: TGTGCCAGCAGCTTAGCGGGGGGGGGCGGCTACACTGAAGCTTTCTTT. Translating it yields CASSLAGGGGYTEAFF.

This clonotype showed up just a few times. The chain uses TRBV11-3 and TRBJ2-2; the D gene is possibly TRBD1 (6 bases). Trimming shortened V by 4 bases and J by 7 bases, and 13 bases separated the two germline ends. CDR1 and CDR2 from the germline V gene are SGHNT and YENEEA. This CDR3 has 14 amino acids. CDR3 residues: CASSSGTSDGELFF. The CDR3, as DNA: TGTGCCAGCAGCTCCGGGACATCAGACGGGGAGCTGTTTTTT.

This clonotype was picked up a small number of times. The genes are TRBV7-9 and TRBJ1-4; a possible D gene is TRBD1 (6 bases). Trimming left V 5 bases short and J 2 bases short, with 21 bases between. Germline CDR1 SEHNR, CDR2 FQNEAQ (reference sequence). The CDR3 loop spans 18 amino acids. The CDR3 DNA reads as TGTGCCAGCAGCCCAGGGGAGTTTTACGGCGCGACTAATGAAAAACTGTTTTTT. This gives the protein CASSPGEFYGATNEKLFF.

This clonotype has a count of ten or more. The CDR3 DNA reads as TGTGCCAGCAGCTTAGGTCGTACAGCCAGAGATACGCAGTATTTT. This codes for CASSLGRTARDTQYF. V and J are TRBV7-6 and TRBJ2-3; no reliable D call. V gave up 1 base and J gave up 5 bases, with 13 bases separating them. From germline, CDR1 is SGHVS and CDR2 FNYEAQ. The CDR3 loop spans 15 amino acids.